The sequence of this T cell receptor (beta chain) was determined in a study of shared clonotypes between healthy human individuals. Germline assignment: CDR1 SEHNR and CDR2 FQNEAQ (reference sequence). V dropped 5 bases and J dropped 2 bases, with 17 bases sitting between them. The CDR3 sequence is 16 residues long. Assay: immunoSEQ multiplex PCR; the TCRdb copy retains only in-frame clones and omits some. The sample yields roughly 300,000 clones, about nine tenths seen once. This sequence was found in a man aged 18 to 29 in good health. The specimen was memory CD8+ T cells sorted from blood. Subset here: CD45RO+ cells pooled with CCR7-negative TemRA cells. V gene TRBV7-9 combines with J gene TRBJ2-3; D is perhaps TRBD1 or TRBD2 (5 bases each). The CDR3 sequence is CASSQRGVAHTDTQYF. DNA of the CDR3: TGTGCCAGCAGCCAACGAGGGGTGGCTCACACAGATACGCAGTATTTT.